Listed below are T cell receptor beta chains from one sample, sequenced in a study of CD8 T cells in Susac syndrome. Each CDR3 protein gets one entry after TCRdb re-called the immunoSEQ multiplex PCR reads with MiXCR. This sample carries 200,000 or so distinct CDR3 sequences, around nine tenths of them seen once, and the ten largest clones take about 0.15%. The sequenced material came from CD8+ T cells from PBMCs. These receptors originate from a human donor with multiple sclerosis. Each CDR3 is given with its conserved first and last residue. A D gene is named only where the DNA matches it firmly. Some rows have no size entry. The others give once, few or many, or a class for an expanded clone.

len	v_gene	j_gene	d_gene	abundance	CDR3aa	CDR3nt
14	TRBV11-3	TRBJ1-1	-	-	CASSLDHQNTEAFF	TGTGCCAGCAGCTTAGATCATCAGAACACTGAAGCTTTCTTT
14	TRBV4-1	TRBJ2-3	TRBD2	-	CASSQVLAAPEEYF	TGCGCCAGCAGCCAAGTCCTAGCGGCCCCCGAGGAGTATTTT
15	TRBV24-1	TRBJ2-3	TRBD2	few	CATSDGTSGSHTQYF	TGTGCCACCAGTGATGGGACTAGCGGGAGCCATACGCAGTATTTT
14	TRBV5-6	TRBJ2-7	-	-	CASSSRDRTYEQYF	TGTGCCAGCAGCTCCCGGGACCGTACCTACGAGCAGTACTTC
18	TRBV9	TRBJ2-1	TRBD2	-	CASTPGLAGASSYNEQFF	TGTGCCAGCACCCCGGGACTAGCGGGCGCTAGCTCCTACAATGAGCAGTTCTTC
12	TRBV20-1	TRBJ2-1	TRBD2	-	CSARGGGNEQFF	TGCAGTGCCCGCGGGGGGGGTAATGAGCAGTTCTTC
14	TRBV2	TRBJ1-2	-	-	CASTVHPMNYGYTF	TGTGCCAGCACGGTCCACCCAATGAACTATGGCTACACCTTC
15	TRBV4-3	TRBJ2-7	-	-	CASSQVTGRSYEQYF	TGCGCCAGCAGCCAAGTAACAGGGAGGTCCTACGAGCAGTACTTC
14	TRBV30	TRBJ2-7	TRBD1	-	CAWSSPYNRGEQYF	TGTGCCTGGAGCTCTCCCTACAACAGGGGGGAGCAGTACTTC
15	TRBV9	TRBJ1-4	-	-	CASSASGATNEKLFF	TGTGCCAGCAGCGCATCAGGAGCAACTAATGAAAAACTGTTTTTT
18	TRBV5-6	TRBJ2-1	TRBD1	-	CASRASSGQGIPYNEQFF	TGTGCCAGCAGGGCATCGTCGGGACAGGGGATCCCCTACAATGAGCAGTTCTTC
15	TRBV21-1	TRBJ2-7	-	-	CASSKGRDQGDEQYF	TGTGCCAGCAGCAAAGGGAGGGACCAGGGGGACGAGCAGTACTTC